This TCR beta chain is drawn from a study of post-analysis software for immune sequencing data. Across the whole study: Recorded disease courses covered relapsing-remitting, secondary progressive and progressive-relapsing multiple sclerosis. Some patients had no subtype annotation.

Study-wide results and limits: Comparison of patients with controls showed 4 to 6 TRBV segments more frequent in patients, TRBV5-6, TRBV5-1 and TRBV20-1 among them. Co-batched samples clustered tightly together by F measure. A significant reduction in normalized Chao1 diversity was observed in multiple sclerosis patients versus controls.

Unique molecular identifiers featured in each of the TCR beta cDNA libraries. Starting from about 0.98 to 11 million T cells, the study yielded hundreds of thousands of cDNA molecules. TCRdb redid the calling of the PCR reads with MiXCR, one entry per CDR3 protein. Here the sample spans about 540,000 distinct CDR3 sequences, less than 40% being singletons. Trimming at V came to 6 bases and at J to 7 bases, leaving 11 bases not matched to a gene. The CDR3 loop spans 15 amino acids. CDR1 is MNHEY and CDR2 is SVGAGI in the germline V gene. The sample holds a few counts of this clonotype. Its antigen is not identified.

Sequencing used blood. This chain connects TRBV6-5 to TRBJ2-1; 8 bases map to TRBD2. This clonotype originated in a girl aged 2 to 17 with multiple sclerosis. The DNA for the CDR3 is TGTGCCAGCAGCCCGACTAGCGATCTTGGGAATGAGCAGTTCTTC. Its translation: CASSPTSDLGNEQFF.